This T cell receptor beta chain was obtained from a study of blood T cell repertoires in COVID-19. Study-level background: Samples taken during acute and convalescent COVID-19 were collected in the United States, Italy and Spain. Sample material is recorded as cDNA or gDNA derived from T cells, B-cell-depleted T cells, or PBMCs.

Seattle-derived patients entered the study during active infection and were followed longitudinally. The CDR3 is 15 residues long. Germline V gene sequence: CDR1 LGHDT, CDR2 YNNKEL (reference sequence). V gave up 0 bases and J gave up 11 bases; unmatched junction bases: 12. As processed by the authors: Reference gene primer amplification in the assay estimated nucleated cell counts. Data came from immunoSEQ multiplex PCR; TCRdb stores just in-frame clones and leaves some out. V and J calls and clone size are as listed in that table; D and trimming were resolved from the DNA. The sample comprises about 150,000 clones, around 89% of which are singletons, and 2.5% to 3% rests with the top ten.

The receptor was isolated from a human donor with COVID-19, enrolled during active disease. The donor label of this sample is uncertain. This rearrangement joins TRBV3-1 (or the pseudogene TRBV3-2) to TRBJ1-1; 7 bases are a match to TRBD1. Sequencing was performed on peripheral blood. Here the CDR3 reads CASSQEDRRGLGAFF. In DNA form, the CDR3 reads TGTGCCAGCAGCCAAGAGGACAGGAGGGGTCTAGGGGCTTTCTTT.